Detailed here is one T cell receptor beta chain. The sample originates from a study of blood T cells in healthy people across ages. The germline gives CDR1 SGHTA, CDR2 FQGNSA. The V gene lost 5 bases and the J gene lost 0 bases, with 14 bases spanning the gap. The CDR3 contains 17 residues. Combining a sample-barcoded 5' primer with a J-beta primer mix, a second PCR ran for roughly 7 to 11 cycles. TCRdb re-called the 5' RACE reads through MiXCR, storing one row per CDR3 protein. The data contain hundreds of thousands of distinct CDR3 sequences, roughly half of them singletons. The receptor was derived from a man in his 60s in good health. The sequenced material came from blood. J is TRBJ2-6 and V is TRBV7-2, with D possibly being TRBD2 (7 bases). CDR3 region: CASSRGGSNSGANVLTF. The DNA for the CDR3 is TGTGCCAGCAGCAGGGGGGGTAGTAACTCTGGGGCCAACGTCCTGACTTTC.